Described below is a single TCR beta chain sequence and its context. It has no known antigen specificity. No clone much larger than this one lies a single base away; base qualities are absent. The CDR3 starts with the cysteine, ends with the phenylalanine, and has 14 residues. Of the read, only the CDR3 DNA is kept; its 42 bases are in frame from base 1. Germline trimming amounts to 5 bases on V and 5 bases on J, with 6 as the count of junction bases outside the gene matches. The germline V gene encodes CDR1 SGDLS and CDR2 YYNGEE. Sequencing was performed on an Illumina NovaSeq 6000. TCRalpha and TCRbeta cDNA libraries were constructed by 5'RACE with constant-segment primers, with sample barcodes and unique molecular identifiers being introduced. Trizol reagent was used to extract RNA from every sample. The libraries were amplified in two PCR steps, and the second step added a second sample barcode and Illumina TruSeq adapters. Libraries were sequenced on an Illumina NovaSeq with 2 x 150 bp paired-end reads. As for the original processing: Reads were demultiplexed and collapsed into UMI-guided consensus sequences with migec v1.2.7. Using mixcr v2.1.11, the UMI consensuses were aligned to TRA and TRB V and J templates and assembled into clonotypes. A clonotype was counted as expanded or contracted only if both edgeR and NoisET called the change significant, with noise models trained on biological replicates. edgeR calls used a false discovery rate-adjusted p below 0.01 and a log2 fold-change threshold of 1. As an exploratory analysis of dynamics, max-normalized trajectories of the 1000 most abundant clonotypes were examined with PCA combined with hierarchical clustering. Separately sequenced CD4+ and CD8+ repertoires were used to assign a CD4 or CD8 phenotype to each responding clone. The raw public reads went through TCRdb reprocessing: fastp at Q25, MiXCR clone calling, in-frame beta chains kept. Rows merge per CDR3 protein into single entries with the most common DNA and genes. Here the V and J calls rest on TCRdb's processing, not on the authors' analysis. The sample records about 430,000 distinct CDR3 sequences, 24% of which are singletons. Around 8.7% of the sample lies in the top ten.

The sample belongs to a study of T-cell memory formation after mild COVID-19 (dated by TCRdb to the early 2020s). With regard to the full study: TCR sequence clusters from the two donors were found to be largely donor specific. T-cell clones expanding and contracting after mild COVID-19 in two donors were tracked by longitudinal TCRalpha and TCRbeta repertoire sequencing. The cohort was made up of two young adult volunteers, one female and one male, who were previously healthy.

Ficoll-Paque density gradient centrifugation was used to isolate PBMCs. Study-wide conclusions, independent of this receptor: Some responding clones were found in pre-infection memory, which suggests that pre-existing cross-reactive memory T cells took part in the SARS-CoV-2 response. SARS-CoV-2 specificity was not confirmed for the second-wave clones peaking on day 37. Clones that contracted from day 15 to 85 showed balanced CD4/CD8 phenotypes, whereas a second wave of clones that expanded from day 15 to 37 leaned towards CD4+. The study covered only a couple of mild cases, and larger cohorts including severe cases with pre-infection samples were considered necessary. Contracting CD4+ clones were located mainly in the CM and EM memory subsets, whereas CD8+ clones were found to be enriched in EMRA.

The receptor chain draws on TRBV9 and TRBJ2-1; TRBD1 fits 8 bases in the junction. Sequencing input: PBMCs or a T cell subset sorted from them (not recorded which). This TCR was recovered from an adult woman who had mild COVID-19 (a few samples of this study predate the infection). The sample titles of this study are shuffled in the database, so cell type and time point are left out; the donor was told from shared clones. The CDR3 reads as follows: CASSPRTGHNEQFF. At the DNA level, the sequence is TGTGCCAGCAGTCCAAGGACAGGGCACAATGAGCAGTTCTTC.